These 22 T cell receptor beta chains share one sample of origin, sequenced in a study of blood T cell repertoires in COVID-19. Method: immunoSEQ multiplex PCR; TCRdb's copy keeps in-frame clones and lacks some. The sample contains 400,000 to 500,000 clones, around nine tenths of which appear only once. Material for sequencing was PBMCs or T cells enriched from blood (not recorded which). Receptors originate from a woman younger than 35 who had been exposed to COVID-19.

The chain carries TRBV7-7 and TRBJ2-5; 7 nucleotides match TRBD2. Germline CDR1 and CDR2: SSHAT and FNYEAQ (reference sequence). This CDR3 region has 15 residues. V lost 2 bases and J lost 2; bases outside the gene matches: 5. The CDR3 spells CASSLSTSRQETQYF. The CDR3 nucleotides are TGTGCCAGCAGCTTATCGACTAGCAGGCAAGAGACCCAGTACTTC.

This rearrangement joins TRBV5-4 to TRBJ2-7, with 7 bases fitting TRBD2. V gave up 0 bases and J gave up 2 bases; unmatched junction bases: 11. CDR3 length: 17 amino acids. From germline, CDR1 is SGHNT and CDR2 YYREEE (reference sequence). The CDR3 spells CASSLEGGLSGTYEQYF. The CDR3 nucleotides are TGTGCCAGCAGCTTGGAGGGAGGGCTCTCTGGGACCTACGAGCAGTACTTC. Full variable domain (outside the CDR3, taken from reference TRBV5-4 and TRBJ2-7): ETGVTQSPTHLIKTRGQQVTLRCSSQSGHNTVSWYQQALGQGPQFIFQYYREEENGRGNFPPRFSGLQFPNYSSELNVNALELDDSALYLCASSLEGGLSGTYEQYFGPGTRLTVT.

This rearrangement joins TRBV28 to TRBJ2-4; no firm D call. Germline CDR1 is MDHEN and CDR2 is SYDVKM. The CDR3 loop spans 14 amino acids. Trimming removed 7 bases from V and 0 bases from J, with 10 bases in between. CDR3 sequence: CASTYTGAKNIQYF. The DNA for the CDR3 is TGTGCCAGCACGTATACCGGAGCCAAAAACATTCAGTACTTC.

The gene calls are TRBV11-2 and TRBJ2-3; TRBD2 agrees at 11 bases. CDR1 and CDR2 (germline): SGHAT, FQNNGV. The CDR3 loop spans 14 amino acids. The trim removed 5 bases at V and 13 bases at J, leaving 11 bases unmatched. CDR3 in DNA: TGTGCCAGCAGCGTGCCGACTAGCGGGGTTCCCGAGTATTTT. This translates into CASSVPTSGVPEYF. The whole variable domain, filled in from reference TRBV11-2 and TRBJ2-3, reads EAGVAQSPRYKIIEKRQSVAFWCNPISGHATLYWYQQILGQGPKLLIQFQNNGVVDDSQLPKDRFSAERLKGVDSTLKIQPAKLEDSAVYLCASSVPTSGVPEYFGPGTRLTVL.

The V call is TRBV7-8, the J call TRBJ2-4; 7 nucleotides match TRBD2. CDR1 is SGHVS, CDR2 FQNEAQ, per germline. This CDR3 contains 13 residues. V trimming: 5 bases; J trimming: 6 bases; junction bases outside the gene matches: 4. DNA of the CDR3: TGTGCCAGCAGCCACTCGGGGGGAAACATTCAGTACTTC. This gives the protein CASSHSGGNIQYF.

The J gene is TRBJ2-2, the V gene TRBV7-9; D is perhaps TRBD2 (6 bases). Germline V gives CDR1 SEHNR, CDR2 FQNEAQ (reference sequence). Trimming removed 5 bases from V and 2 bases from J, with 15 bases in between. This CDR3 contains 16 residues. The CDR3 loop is CASSLPGLRNTGELFF. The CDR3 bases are TGTGCCAGCAGCCTTCCGGGACTCCGAAACACCGGGGAGCTGTTTTTT.

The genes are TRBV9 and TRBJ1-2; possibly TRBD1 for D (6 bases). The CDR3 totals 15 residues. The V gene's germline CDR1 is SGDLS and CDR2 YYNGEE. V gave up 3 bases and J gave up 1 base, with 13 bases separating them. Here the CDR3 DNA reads TGTGCCAGCAGCGGATACCGGGACAATAACTATGGCTACACCTTC. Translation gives CASSGYRDNNYGYTF.

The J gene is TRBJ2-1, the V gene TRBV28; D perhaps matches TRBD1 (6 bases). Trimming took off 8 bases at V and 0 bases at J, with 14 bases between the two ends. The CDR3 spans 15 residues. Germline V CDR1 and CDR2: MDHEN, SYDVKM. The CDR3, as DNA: TGTGCCAGCCTCGGCAGGGGCTTCTCCTACAATGAGCAGTTCTTC. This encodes CASLGRGFSYNEQFF.

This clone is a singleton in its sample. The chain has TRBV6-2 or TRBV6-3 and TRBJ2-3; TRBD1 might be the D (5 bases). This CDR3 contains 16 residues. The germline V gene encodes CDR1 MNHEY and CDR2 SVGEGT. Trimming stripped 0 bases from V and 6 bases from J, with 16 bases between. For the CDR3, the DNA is TGTGCCAGCAGTTACTCACAGGACCAGATGAGGGATACGCAGTATTTT. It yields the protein CASSYSQDQMRDTQYF.

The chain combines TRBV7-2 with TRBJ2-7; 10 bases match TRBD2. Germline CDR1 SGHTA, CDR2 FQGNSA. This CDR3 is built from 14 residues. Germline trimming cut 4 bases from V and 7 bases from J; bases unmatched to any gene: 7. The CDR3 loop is CASSSSSGRDEQYF. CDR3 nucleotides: TGTGCCAGCAGCTCATCCAGCGGGAGGGATGAGCAGTACTTC.

The CDR3 DNA sequence: TGTGCCAGCAGCGCGAACCCTCCGGGACAGGGAGTCGGGTCACCCCTCCACTTT. Its protein is CASSANPPGQGVGSPLHF. The chain is built from TRBV27 and TRBJ1-6; 9 nucleotides match TRBD1. The CDR3 totals 18 residues. The germline V gene has CDR1 MNHEY and CDR2 SMNVEV (reference sequence). Trimming took 6 bases from V and 10 from J; bases not matched to a gene: 19.

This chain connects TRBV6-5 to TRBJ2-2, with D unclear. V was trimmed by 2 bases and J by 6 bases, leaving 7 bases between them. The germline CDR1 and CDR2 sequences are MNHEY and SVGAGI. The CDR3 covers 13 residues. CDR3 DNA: TGTGCCAGCAGTTACGGGCCGGCCGGGGAGCTGTTTTTT. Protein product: CASSYGPAGELFF.

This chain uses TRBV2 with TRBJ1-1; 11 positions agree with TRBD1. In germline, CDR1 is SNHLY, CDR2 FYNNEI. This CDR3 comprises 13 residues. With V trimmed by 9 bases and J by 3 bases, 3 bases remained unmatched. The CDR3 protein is CARGTGGDTEAFF. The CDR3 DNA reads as TGTGCCAGGGGGACAGGGGGGGACACTGAAGCTTTCTTT.

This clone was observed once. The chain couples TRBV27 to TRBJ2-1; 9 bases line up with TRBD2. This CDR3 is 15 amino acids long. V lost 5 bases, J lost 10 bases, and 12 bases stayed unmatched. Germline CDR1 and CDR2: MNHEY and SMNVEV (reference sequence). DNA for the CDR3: TGTGCCAGCAGTCTAACTCGCGGGGGGGCCGGGGAGCAGTTCTTC. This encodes CASSLTRGGAGEQFF.

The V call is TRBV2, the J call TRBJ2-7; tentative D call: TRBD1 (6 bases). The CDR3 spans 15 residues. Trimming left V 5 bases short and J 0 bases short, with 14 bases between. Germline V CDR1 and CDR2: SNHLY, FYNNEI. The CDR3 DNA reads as TGTGCCAGCAGTTACTCCGGGACATCCTCCTACGAGCAGTACTTC. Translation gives CASSYSGTSSYEQYF.

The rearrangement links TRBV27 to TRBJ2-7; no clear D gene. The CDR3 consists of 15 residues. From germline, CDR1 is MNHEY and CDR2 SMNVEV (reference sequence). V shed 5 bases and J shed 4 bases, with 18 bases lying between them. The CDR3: CASSPSRIQRYEQYF. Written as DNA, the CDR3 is TGTGCCAGCAGTCCCTCTAGGATTCAGAGATACGAGCAGTACTTC.

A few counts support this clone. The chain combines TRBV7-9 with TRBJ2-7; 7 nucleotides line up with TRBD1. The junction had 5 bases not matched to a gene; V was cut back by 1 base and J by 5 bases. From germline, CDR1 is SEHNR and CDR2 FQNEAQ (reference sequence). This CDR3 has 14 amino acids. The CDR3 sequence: CASSLGGGSDEQYF. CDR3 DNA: TGTGCCAGCAGCTTAGGAGGGGGCAGCGACGAGCAGTACTTC.

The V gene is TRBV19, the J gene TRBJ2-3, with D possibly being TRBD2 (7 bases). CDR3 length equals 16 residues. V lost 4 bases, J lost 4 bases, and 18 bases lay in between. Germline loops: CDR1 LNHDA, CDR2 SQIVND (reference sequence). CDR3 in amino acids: CASSTPWGGLSDTQYF. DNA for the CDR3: TGTGCCAGTAGTACCCCCTGGGGGGGGCTATCAGATACGCAGTATTTT.

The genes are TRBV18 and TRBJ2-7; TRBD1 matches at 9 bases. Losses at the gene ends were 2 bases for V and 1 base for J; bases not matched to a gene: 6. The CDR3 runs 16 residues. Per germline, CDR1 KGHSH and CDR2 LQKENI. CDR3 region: CASSPLLQGASYEQYF. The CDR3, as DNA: TGTGCCAGCTCACCATTACTACAGGGGGCGTCCTACGAGCAGTACTTC.

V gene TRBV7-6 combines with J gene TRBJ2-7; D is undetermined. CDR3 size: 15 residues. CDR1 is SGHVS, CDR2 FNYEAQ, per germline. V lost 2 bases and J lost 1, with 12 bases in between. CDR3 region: CASSLIGSVSYEQYF. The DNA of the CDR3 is TGTGCCAGCAGCTTAATTGGCAGCGTTTCCTACGAGCAGTACTTC.

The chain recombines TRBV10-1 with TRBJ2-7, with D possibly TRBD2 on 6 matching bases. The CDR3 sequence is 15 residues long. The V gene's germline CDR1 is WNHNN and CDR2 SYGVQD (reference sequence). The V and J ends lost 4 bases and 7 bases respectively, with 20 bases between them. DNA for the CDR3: TGCGCCAGCAGTGCCCAACCCGAGGGACTTTCAGAGCAGTACTTC. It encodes CASSAQPEGLSEQYF.

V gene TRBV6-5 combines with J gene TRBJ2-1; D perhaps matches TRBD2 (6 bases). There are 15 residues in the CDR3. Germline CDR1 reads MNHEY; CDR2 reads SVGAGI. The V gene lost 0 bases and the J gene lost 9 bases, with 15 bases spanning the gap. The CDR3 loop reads CASSYSPDGGSEQFF. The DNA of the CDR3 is TGTGCCAGCAGTTACTCCCCCGACGGGGGTAGTGAGCAGTTCTTC.